This T cell receptor (beta chain) is drawn from a study of identical twins (TCRdb year 2016). In terms of the full investigation: The study deep-sequenced TCR alpha and beta repertoires from monozygotic twins, unrelated adults of various ages and cord blood to test whether fetal clonotypes persist. To rule out contamination, replicate twin experiments were performed at different times with different library preparation protocols.

V is pared back by 7 bases and J by 3 bases, with 11 bases lying between the germline termini. The CDR3 covers 12 residues, taking in both the cysteine and the phenylalanine. Just the 36-base CDR3 DNA is kept, in frame starting at base 1. CDR1 SGHDT and CDR2 YYEEEE were looked up in the germline V gene. Library construction relied on 5' RACE. TCRdb lists the instrument as Illumina HiSeq 2000. Template switching introduced a universal primer binding site; the final cDNA contained a unique molecular identifier, enabling accurate counting of TCR cDNA molecules. First-strand cDNA for TCR alpha and beta chains was synthesized from specific primers in the conserved constant-segment region. To control for contamination, every cDNA library was double barcoded, receiving both a SMART-Mk sample barcode and Illumina barcodes. TruSeq adapter sequences and Illumina sample barcodes were added in two successive PCR steps. Sequencing of the TCR alpha and beta cDNA libraries was done on the Illumina HiSeq platform using custom primers. Processing in the source paper ran as follows. Raw reads were processed with MiGEC to extract unique molecular identifiers, and MiXCR was used to determine CDR3 positions. For each individual, recombination models were inferred using an EM algorithm with the repgenHMM and IGoR tools. Shared clonotype analysis was performed with the tcR package in R, normalizing sharing by the product of cloneset sizes. Out-of-frame nonproductive sequences were analyzed to study raw recombination free of thymic and clonal selection effects. TCRdb redid the processing of the public reads, applying fastp at Q25 and MiXCR, and retained in-frame beta chains. One record per CDR3 amino acid sequence lists the most common genes and DNA. The V and J calls come from TCRdb's annotation, not from the publication. Here the sample has some 710,000 distinct CDR3 sequences; approximately 6% occur a single time. The top ten clonotypes cover roughly 2% of the sample.

This clonotype was picked up many times. Its cognate antigen has yet to be identified. There are no base qualities to consult, and no much larger clone falls within one base. Only healthy Caucasian donors were included. The study also sequenced three unrelated non-twin adults: a male aged 18 to 29, a male aged 50 to 60 and a female aged 50 to 60. Miltenyi CD45RO+ enrichment and human naive T-cell isolation kits were used to isolate memory (CD45RO+) and naive T cells from PBMC. What the work shows at the level of the full study, not this receptor alone: The excess sharing between twins in beta out-of-frame sequences was weaker because fewer shared sequences reduced the signal-to-noise ratio. Fewer insertions were carried by abundant cord blood beta clonotypes, a similar but weaker trend appeared in young adult naive repertoires, and no such trend appeared in memory repertoires. Because the same donors could not be followed over many years, conclusions were based on cross-sectional statistical analysis. Out-of-frame TCR alpha sequences shared between twins showed an excess of low generation-probability sequences compared with coincidental sharing between unrelated individuals. Out-of-frame TCR alpha sharing in monozygotic twins was systematically underestimated by recombination models, whereas sharing between unrelated individuals was in agreement with the recombination models. Invariant T cells such as MAIT and iNKT could partly confound zero-insertion analyses, although diverse VJ usage argued against such confounding for most clonotypes.

The receptor was derived from a man aged 18 to 35 in good health. The sample was naive T cells sorted from blood. The sample's cell subset or site label is to be understood as: cells isolated with a human naive T-cell isolation kit. The rearranged chain carries TRBV5-6 and TRBJ2-7, with no confidently assigned D gene. The nucleotide sequence reads TGTGCCAGCGGCCTCTTCAACTACGAGCAGTACTTC. It translates to CASGLFNYEQYF.